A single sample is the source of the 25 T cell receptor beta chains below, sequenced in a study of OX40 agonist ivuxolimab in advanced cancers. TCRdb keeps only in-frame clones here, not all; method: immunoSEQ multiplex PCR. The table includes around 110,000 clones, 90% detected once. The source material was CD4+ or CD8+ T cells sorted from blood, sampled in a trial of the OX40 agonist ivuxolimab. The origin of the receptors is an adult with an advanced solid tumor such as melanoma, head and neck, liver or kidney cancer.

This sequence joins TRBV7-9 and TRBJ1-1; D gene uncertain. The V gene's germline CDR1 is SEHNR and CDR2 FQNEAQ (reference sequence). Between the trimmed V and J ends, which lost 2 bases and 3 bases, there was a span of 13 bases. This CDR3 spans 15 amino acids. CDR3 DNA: TGTGCCAGCAGCTTACAGCTGGGGTTTGACACTGAAGCTTTCTTT. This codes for CASSLQLGFDTEAFF.

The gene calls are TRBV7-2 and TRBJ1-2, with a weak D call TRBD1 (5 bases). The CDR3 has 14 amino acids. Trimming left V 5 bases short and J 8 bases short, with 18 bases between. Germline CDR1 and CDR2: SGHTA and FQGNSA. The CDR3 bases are TGTGCCAGCAGCCCCCCGGGGGGGAGGGAAGGCTACACCTTC. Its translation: CASSPPGGREGYTF.

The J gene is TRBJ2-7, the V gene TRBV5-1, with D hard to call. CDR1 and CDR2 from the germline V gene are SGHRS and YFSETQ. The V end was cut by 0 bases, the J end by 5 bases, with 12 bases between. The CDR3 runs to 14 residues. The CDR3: CASSLGQSMNEQYF. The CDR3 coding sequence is TGCGCCAGCAGCTTGGGACAATCCATGAACGAGCAGTACTTC.

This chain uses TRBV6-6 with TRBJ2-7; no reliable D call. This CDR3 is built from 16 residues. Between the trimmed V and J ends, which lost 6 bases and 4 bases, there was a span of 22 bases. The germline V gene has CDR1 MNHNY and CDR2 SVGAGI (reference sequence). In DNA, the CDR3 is TGTGCCAGCAGCCCCAATTCCTTGGCCAAAAGTTACGAGCAGTACTTC. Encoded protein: CASSPNSLAKSYEQYF.

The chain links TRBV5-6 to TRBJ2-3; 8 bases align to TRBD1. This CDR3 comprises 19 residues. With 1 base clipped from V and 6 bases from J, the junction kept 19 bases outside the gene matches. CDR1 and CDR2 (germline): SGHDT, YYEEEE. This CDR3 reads CASSLPGQGARRGRDTQYF. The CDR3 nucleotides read TGTGCCAGCAGCTTGCCGGGGCAGGGGGCGCGAAGGGGTAGGGATACGCAGTATTTT.

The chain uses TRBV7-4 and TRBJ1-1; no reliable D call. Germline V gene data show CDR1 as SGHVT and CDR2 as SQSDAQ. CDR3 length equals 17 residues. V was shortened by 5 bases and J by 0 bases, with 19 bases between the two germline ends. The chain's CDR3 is CASSQRWCARMNTEAFF. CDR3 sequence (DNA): TGTGCCAGCAGCCAGCGGTGGTGTGCAAGAATGAACACTGAAGCTTTCTTT.

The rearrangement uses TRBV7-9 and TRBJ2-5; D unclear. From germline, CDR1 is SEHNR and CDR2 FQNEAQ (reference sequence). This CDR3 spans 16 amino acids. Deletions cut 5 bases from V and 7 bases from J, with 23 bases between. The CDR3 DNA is TGTGCCAGCAGCCAAGAAGCTGGGGTCGGTTCGGGGACCCAGTACTTC. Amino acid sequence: CASSQEAGVGSGTQYF.

CDR3 residues: CASSYSDRAAGELFF. Here the CDR3 DNA reads TGTGCCAGCAGTTACTCGGACAGGGCGGCCGGGGAGCTGTTTTTT. The chain joins TRBV6-9 to TRBJ2-2; 8 nucleotides align to TRBD1. V gave up 3 bases and J gave up 6 bases; unmatched junction bases: 6. In germline, CDR1 is MNHGY, CDR2 SVAAGI. The CDR3 is 15 residues long.

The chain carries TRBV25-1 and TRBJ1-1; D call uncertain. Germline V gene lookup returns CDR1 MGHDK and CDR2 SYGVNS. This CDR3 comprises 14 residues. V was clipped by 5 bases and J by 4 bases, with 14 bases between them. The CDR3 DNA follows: TGTGCCAGCAGTTTATCTGGGAGTGGCACTGAAGCTTTCTTT. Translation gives CASSLSGSGTEAFF.

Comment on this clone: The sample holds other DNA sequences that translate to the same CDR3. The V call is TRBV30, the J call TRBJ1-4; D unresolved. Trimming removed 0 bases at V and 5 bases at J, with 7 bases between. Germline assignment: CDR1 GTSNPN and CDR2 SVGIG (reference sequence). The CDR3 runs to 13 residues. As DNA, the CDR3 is TGTGCCTGGAGTGTACAAGGAAATGAAAAACTGTTTTTT. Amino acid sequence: CAWSVQGNEKLFF.

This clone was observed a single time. The CDR3 sequence: CASSLELAGETQYF. The CDR3 coding sequence is TGCGCCAGCAGCTTGGAACTAGCGGGGGAGACCCAGTACTTC. The chain joins TRBV5-1 to TRBJ2-5; 10 nucleotides align to TRBD2. Trimming cost V 0 bases and J 5 bases; bases outside gene matches: 1. The CDR3 totals 14 residues. Germline V gene lookup returns CDR1 SGHRS and CDR2 YFSETQ.

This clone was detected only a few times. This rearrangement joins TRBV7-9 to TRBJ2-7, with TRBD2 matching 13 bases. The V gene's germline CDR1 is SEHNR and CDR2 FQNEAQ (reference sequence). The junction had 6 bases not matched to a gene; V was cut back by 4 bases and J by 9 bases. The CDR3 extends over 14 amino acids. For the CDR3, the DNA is TGTGCCAGCAGCTCAGGACTAGCGGGGGCTTGGCAGTACTTC. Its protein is CASSSGLAGAWQYF.

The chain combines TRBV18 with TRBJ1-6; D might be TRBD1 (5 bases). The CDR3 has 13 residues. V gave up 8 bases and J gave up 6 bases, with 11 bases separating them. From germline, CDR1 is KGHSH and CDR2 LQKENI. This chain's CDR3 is CASRGDGNSPLHF. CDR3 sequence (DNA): TGTGCCAGCCGGGGCGACGGTAATTCACCCCTCCACTTT.

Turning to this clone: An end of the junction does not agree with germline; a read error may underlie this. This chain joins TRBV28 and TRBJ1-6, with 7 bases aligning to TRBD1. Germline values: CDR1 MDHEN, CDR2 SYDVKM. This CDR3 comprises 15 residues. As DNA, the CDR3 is TGTGCCAGCAGTTTAGGGGTCGGACAGGTTTCACCCTTCCACTTT. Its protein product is CASSLGVGQVSPFHF.

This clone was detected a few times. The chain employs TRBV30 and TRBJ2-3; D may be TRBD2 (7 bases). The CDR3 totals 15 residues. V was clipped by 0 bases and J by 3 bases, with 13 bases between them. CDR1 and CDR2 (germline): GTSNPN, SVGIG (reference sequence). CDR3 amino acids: CAWSVGGPGTDTQYF. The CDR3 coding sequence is TGTGCCTGGAGTGTGGGGGGGCCCGGGACAGATACGCAGTATTTT.

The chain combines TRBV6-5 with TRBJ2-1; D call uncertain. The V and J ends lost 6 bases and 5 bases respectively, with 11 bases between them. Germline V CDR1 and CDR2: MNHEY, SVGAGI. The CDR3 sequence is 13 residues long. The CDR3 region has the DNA TGTGCCAGCAGGACCAGGTTGGACAATGAGCAGTTCTTC. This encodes CASRTRLDNEQFF.

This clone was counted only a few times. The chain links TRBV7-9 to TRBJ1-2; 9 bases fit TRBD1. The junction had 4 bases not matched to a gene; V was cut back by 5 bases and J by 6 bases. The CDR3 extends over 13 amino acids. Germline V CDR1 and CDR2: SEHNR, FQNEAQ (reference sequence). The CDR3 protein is CASSPGQGDGYTF. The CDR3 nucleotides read TGTGCCAGCAGCCCGGGACAGGGTGATGGCTACACCTTC.

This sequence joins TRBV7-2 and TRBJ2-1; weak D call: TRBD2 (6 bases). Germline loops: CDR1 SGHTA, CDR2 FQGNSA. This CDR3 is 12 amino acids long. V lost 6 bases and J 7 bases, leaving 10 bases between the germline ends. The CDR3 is CASRRTTNEQFF. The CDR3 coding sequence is TGTGCCAGCAGGCGGACTACGAATGAGCAGTTCTTC.

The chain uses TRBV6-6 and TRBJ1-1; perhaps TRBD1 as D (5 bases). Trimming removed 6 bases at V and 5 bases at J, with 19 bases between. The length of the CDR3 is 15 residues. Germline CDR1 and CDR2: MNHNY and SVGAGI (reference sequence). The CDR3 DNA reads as TGTGCCAGCAGAGAGGCAGGAAGTGGGGGAACTGAAGCTTTCTTT. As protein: CASREAGSGGTEAFF.

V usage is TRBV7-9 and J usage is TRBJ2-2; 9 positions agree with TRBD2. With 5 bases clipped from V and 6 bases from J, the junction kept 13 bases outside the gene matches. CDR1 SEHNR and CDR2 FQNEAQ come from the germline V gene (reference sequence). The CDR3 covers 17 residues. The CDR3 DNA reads TGTGCCAGCAGCCCCTCCTCGGGACTAGCAGGTGCCGGGGAGCTGTTTTTT. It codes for CASSPSSGLAGAGELFF.

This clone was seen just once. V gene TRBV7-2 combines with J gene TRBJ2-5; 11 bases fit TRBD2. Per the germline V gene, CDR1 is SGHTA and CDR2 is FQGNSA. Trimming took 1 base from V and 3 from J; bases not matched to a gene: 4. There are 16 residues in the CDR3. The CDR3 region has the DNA TGTGCCAGCAGCTTAGATCTAGCGGGGGGTAAAGAGACCCAGTACTTC. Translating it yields CASSLDLAGGKETQYF.

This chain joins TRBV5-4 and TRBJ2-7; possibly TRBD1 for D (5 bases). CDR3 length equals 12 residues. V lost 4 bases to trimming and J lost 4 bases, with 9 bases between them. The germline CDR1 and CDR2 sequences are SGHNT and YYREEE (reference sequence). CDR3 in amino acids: CASSRDRYEQYF. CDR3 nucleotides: TGTGCCAGCAGCCGAGACAGATACGAGCAGTACTTC.

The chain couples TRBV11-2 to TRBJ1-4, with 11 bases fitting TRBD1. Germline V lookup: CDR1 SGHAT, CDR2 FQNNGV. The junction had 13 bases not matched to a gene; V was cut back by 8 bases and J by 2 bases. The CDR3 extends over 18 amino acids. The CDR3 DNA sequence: TGTGCCAGCCGCCGACCTGGACAGGGGGCTTGGACTAATGAAAAACTGTTTTTT. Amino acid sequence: CASRRPGQGAWTNEKLFF.

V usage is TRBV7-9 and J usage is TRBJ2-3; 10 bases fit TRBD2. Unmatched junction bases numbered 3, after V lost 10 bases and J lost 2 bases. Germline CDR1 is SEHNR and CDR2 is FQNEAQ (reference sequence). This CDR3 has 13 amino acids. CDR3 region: CAILAGATDTQYF. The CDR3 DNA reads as TGTGCCATTCTAGCGGGGGCCACAGATACGCAGTATTTT. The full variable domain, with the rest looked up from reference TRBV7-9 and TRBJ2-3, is DTGVSQNPRHKITKRGQNVTFRCDPISEHNRLYWYRQTLGQGPEFLTYFQNEAQLEKSRLLSDRFSAERPKGSFSTLEIQRTEQGDSAMYLCAILAGATDTQYFGPGTRLTVL.

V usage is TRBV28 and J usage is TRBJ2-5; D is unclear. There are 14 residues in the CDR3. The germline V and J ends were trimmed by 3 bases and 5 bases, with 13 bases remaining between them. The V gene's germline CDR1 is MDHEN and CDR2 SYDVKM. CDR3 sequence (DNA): TGTGCCAGCAGTTTGGCCGGACCGAGGGAGACCCAGTACTTC. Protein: CASSLAGPRETQYF.